This T cell receptor beta chain was captured by sequencing in a study of tumour-infiltrating T cells in Burkitt lymphoma. Looking at the study overall: The Burkitt lymphoma cohort spanned all epidemiological subtypes. Productive clonality predicted overall and progression-free survival. Findings of the study overall: Several public clonotypes recurred in numerous Burkitt lymphoma patients.

Worth noting for this clone: Its antigen is as yet unknown. The junction departs from germline at one end; a sequencing error may be responsible.

The CDR3 consists of 10 residues. The germline V gene encodes CDR1 SNHLY and CDR2 FYNNEI. TCRdb's copy holds only in-frame clones and misses some; the assay was immunoSEQ multiplex PCR. The table shows more than 40,000 clones, with more than 25% occurring only once. This TCR was recovered from a human donor with Burkitt lymphoma. Sequenced sample: tumor tissue. The chain employs TRBV2 and TRBJ1-2, with a possible D match to TRBD1 (6 bases). The CDR3 sequence is CASGPGHPVF. In DNA form, the CDR3 reads TGTGCCAGCGGACCGGGACATCCTGTCTTC.